Each of the 11 T cell receptor beta chains below was sequenced from the same sample in a study of blood T cell repertoires in COVID-19. Only in-frame clones appear in the TCRdb table, and some are missing; sequencing was by immunoSEQ multiplex PCR. The sample consists of about 160,000 clones, 75% to 85% of them appearing once. Material for sequencing was peripheral blood. These receptors all come from a woman aged 55-70 years with COVID-19, enrolled during active disease.

In this sample, this clone turned up a few times. The rearrangement links TRBV28 to TRBJ2-5; 7 positions agree with TRBD1. CDR1 and CDR2 from the germline V gene are MDHEN and SYDVKM. V dropped 1 base and J dropped 3; count of bases not matched to a gene: 20. This CDR3 is 20 amino acids long. The CDR3, as DNA: TGTGCCAGCAGTTTATCCGTTTCTTTCGGATTCAGGGACAGCAAAGAGACCCAGTACTTC. Its translation is CASSLSVSFGFRDSKETQYF. The whole variable domain, filled in from reference TRBV28 and TRBJ2-5, reads DVKVTQSSRYLVKRTGEKVFLECVQDMDHENMFWYRQDPGLGLRLIYFSYDVKMKEKGDIPEGYSVSREKKERFSLILESASTNQTSMYLCASSLSVSFGFRDSKETQYFGPGTRLLVL.

The V and J genes are TRBV27 and TRBJ1-6; D is unresolved. This CDR3 spans 15 amino acids. The V end was cut by 1 base, the J end by 7 bases, with 11 bases between. In germline, CDR1 is MNHEY, CDR2 SMNVEV (reference sequence). The CDR3 nucleotides are TGTGCCAGCAGTTTATTCGGGAATCCGAATTCACCCCTCCACTTT. Translation gives CASSLFGNPNSPLHF.

V is TRBV3-1 (or the pseudogene TRBV3-2) and J is TRBJ2-3; 9 nucleotides agree with TRBD1. V lost 5 bases, J lost 2 bases, and 5 bases stayed unmatched. The CDR3 length is 15 residues. In germline, CDR1 is LGHDT, CDR2 YNNKEL (reference sequence). CDR3 residues: CASSSGQGYTDTQYF. The CDR3 coding sequence is TGTGCCAGCAGCTCGGGACAGGGCTACACAGATACGCAGTATTTT.

The chain couples TRBV6-5 to TRBJ2-1, with 8 bases that match TRBD2. CDR3 length equals 14 residues. The V segment lost 5 bases and the J segment 1 base; nucleotides outside the gene matches: 1. Germline values: CDR1 MNHEY, CDR2 SVGAGI. This CDR3 reads CASSLAGSYNEQFF. In DNA, the CDR3 is TGTGCCAGCAGTCTAGCGGGTTCCTACAATGAGCAGTTCTTC.

The rearrangement links TRBV7-2 to TRBJ1-1; no definite D call. Germline-derived CDR1 and CDR2 are SGHTA and FQGNSA. The CDR3 covers 14 residues. V lost 1 base and J lost 5, with 11 bases in between. CDR3 protein: CASSLVPVATEAFF. In DNA, the CDR3 is TGTGCCAGCAGCTTAGTCCCAGTGGCAACTGAAGCTTTCTTT. The full variable domain, its missing parts supplied by reference TRBV7-2 and TRBJ1-1, is GAGVSQSPSNKVTEKGKDVELRCDPISGHTALYWYRQSLGQGLEFLIYFQGNSAPDKSGLPSDRFSAERTGGSVSTLTIQRTQQEDSAVYLCASSLVPVATEAFFGQGTRLTVV.

The genes are TRBV6-1 and TRBJ1-6; 7 bases line up with TRBD1. Germline assignment: CDR1 MNHNS and CDR2 SASEGT. The CDR3 consists of 14 residues. Germline trimming cut 3 bases from V and 8 bases from J; bases unmatched to any gene: 4. The CDR3 DNA follows: TGTGCCAGCAGTGACCGGGACAGCTATTCACCCCTCCACTTT. As protein: CASSDRDSYSPLHF.

The chain combines TRBV5-4 with TRBJ2-1; 11 bases agree with TRBD2. The CDR3 sequence is 15 residues long. Trimming cost V 1 base and J 11 bases; bases outside gene matches: 8. CDR1 SGHNT and CDR2 YYREEE come from the germline V gene (reference sequence). In DNA form, the CDR3 reads TGTGCCAGCAGCTTGTGGACTAGCGGGCCAAGGAAGCAGTTCTTC. It translates to CASSLWTSGPRKQFF.

The J gene is TRBJ2-7, the V gene TRBV19; D ambiguous. This CDR3 has 12 amino acids. The germline V and J ends were trimmed by 3 bases and 3 bases, with 6 bases remaining between them. Per germline, CDR1 LNHDA and CDR2 SQIVND (reference sequence). CDR3 DNA sequence: TGTGCCAGTAGTATTCAGTACTACGAGCAGTACGTC. It translates to CASSIQYYEQYV.

This chain links TRBV19 with TRBJ1-6, with TRBD1 identical over 10 bases. There are 15 residues in the CDR3. The ends lost 1 base at V and 7 bases at J; junction bases unmatched: 1. Per the germline V gene, CDR1 is LNHDA and CDR2 is SQIVND (reference sequence). The CDR3 here is CASSIAGQGNSPLHF. CDR3 DNA sequence: TGTGCCAGTAGTATAGCGGGACAGGGGAATTCACCCCTCCACTTT.

A single count supports this clone. V gene TRBV7-3 combines with J gene TRBJ2-3; 7 bases agree with TRBD1. CDR3 length: 14 residues. Per the germline V gene, CDR1 is SGHTA and CDR2 is FQGTGA. The V gene end was trimmed by 4 bases and the J gene end by 0 bases; junction bases not matched to a gene: 1. CDR3 region: CASSSTGSTDTQYF. CDR3 DNA sequence: TGTGCCAGCAGCTCGACAGGGAGCACAGATACGCAGTATTTT.

The chain joins TRBV18 to TRBJ2-3, with a possible D match to TRBD2 (5 bases). Germline CDR1 is KGHSH and CDR2 is LQKENI. V lost 2 bases and J 12 bases, leaving 15 bases between the germline ends. This CDR3 spans 13 amino acids. CDR3 amino acids: CASSPALSVLQYF. CDR3 in DNA: TGTGCCAGCTCACCAGCGCTTAGCGTTCTCCAGTATTTT. Full variable domain (missing parts from reference TRBV18 and TRBJ2-3): NAGVMQNPRHLVRRRGQEARLRCSPMKGHSHVYWYRQLPEEGLKFMVYLQKENIIDESGMPKERFSAEFPKEGPSILRIQQVVRGDSAAYFCASSPALSVLQYFGPGTRLTVL.